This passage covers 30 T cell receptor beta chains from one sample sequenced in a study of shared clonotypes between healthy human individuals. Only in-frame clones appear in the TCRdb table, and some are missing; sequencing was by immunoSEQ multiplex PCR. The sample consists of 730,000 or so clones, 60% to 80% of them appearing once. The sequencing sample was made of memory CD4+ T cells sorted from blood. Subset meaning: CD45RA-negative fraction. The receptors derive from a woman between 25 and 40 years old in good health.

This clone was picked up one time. Here the CDR3 DNA reads TGTGCCAGCAGCGCCGGGACTAGCGTATACAATGAGCAGTTCTTC. Its protein is CASSAGTSVYNEQFF. The chain combines TRBV9 with TRBJ2-1, with 10 bases matching TRBD2. The CDR3 extends over 15 amino acids. Looked up from germline, CDR1 is SGDLS and CDR2 is YYNGEE. J gave up 4 bases and V 3 bases, and 4 bases lay outside the gene matches.

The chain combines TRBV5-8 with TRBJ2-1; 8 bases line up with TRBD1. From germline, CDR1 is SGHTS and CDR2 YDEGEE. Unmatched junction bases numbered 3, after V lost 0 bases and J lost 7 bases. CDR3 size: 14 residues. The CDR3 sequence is CASSLGQGYNEQFF. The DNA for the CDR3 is TGTGCCAGCAGCTTGGGACAGGGGTATAATGAGCAGTTCTTC.

The CDR3 nucleotides are TGTGCCAGCATCCCGGGACAGGGGCATCATGGCTACACCTTC. It is translated as CASIPGQGHHGYTF. V usage is TRBV28 and J usage is TRBJ1-2; 10 bases match TRBD1. The length of the CDR3 is 14 residues. The germline V gene encodes CDR1 MDHEN and CDR2 SYDVKM. With V trimmed by 7 bases and J by 6 bases, 8 bases remained unmatched.

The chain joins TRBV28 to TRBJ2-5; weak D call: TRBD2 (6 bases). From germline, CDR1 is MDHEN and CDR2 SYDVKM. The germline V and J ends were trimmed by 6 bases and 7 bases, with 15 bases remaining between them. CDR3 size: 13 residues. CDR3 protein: CASSPGARGTQYF. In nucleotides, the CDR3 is TGTGCCAGCAGCCCTGGGGCGCGGGGGACCCAGTACTTC.

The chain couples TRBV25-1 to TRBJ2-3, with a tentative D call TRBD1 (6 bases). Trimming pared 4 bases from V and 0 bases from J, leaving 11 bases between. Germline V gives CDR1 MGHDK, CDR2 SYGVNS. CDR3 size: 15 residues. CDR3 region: CASSGGHPSTDTQYF. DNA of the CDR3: TGTGCCAGCAGTGGGGGACATCCAAGCACAGATACGCAGTATTTT.

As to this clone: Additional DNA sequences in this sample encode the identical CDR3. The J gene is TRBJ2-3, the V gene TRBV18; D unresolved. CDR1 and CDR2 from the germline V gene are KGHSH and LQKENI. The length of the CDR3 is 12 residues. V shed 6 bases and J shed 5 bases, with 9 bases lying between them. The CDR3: CASSPSIDTQYF. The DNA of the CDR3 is TGTGCCAGCTCGCCGAGTATAGATACGCAGTATTTT.

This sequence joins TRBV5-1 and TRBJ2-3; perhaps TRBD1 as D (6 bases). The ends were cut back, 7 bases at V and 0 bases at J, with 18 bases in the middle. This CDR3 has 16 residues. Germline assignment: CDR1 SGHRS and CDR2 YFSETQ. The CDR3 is CASATTGRLSTDTQYF. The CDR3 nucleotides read TGCGCCAGCGCGACGACAGGTCGACTTAGCACAGATACGCAGTATTTT.

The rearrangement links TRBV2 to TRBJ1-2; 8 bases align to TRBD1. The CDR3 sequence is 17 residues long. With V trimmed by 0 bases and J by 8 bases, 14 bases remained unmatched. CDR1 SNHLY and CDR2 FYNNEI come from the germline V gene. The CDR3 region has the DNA TGTGCCAGCAGTGAAGCGGAGGGTGGACAGGGAGGTTTAGGCTACACCTTC. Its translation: CASSEAEGGQGGLGYTF.

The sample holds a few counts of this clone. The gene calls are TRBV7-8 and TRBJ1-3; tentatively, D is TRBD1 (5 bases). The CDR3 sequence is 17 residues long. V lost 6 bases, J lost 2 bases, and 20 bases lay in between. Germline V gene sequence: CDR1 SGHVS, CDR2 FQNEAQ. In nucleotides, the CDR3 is TGTGCCAGCAGGGAGGGGTTGGGGATAGAAGCTGGAAACACCATATATTTT. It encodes CASREGLGIEAGNTIYF.

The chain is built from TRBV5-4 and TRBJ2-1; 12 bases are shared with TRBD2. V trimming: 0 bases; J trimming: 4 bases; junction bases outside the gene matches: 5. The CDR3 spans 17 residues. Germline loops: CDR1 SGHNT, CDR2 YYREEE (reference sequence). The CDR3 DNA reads TGTGCCAGCAGCTTGGGTTCTAGCGGGAGGGGATACAATGAGCAGTTCTTC. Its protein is CASSLGSSGRGYNEQFF.

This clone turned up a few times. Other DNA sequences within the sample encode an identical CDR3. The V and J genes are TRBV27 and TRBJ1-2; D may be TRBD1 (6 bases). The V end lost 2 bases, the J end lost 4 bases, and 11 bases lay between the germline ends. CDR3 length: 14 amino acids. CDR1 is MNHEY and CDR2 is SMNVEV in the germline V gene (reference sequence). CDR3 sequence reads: CASSLTGPSYGYTF. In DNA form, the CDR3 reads TGTGCCAGCAGTTTAACAGGGCCATCCTATGGCTACACCTTC.

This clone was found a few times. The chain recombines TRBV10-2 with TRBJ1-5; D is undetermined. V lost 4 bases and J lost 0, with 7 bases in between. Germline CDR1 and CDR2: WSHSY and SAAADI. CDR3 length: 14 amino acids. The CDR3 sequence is CASSVSHSNQPQHF. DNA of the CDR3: TGCGCCAGCAGTGTAAGTCATAGCAATCAGCCCCAGCATTTT.

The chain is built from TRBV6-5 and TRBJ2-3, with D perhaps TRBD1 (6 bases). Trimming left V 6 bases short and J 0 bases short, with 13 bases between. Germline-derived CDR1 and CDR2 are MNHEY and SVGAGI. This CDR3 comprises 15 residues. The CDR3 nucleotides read TGTGCCAGCAGCACGACAGGAGCTAGCACAGATACGCAGTATTTT. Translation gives CASSTTGASTDTQYF.

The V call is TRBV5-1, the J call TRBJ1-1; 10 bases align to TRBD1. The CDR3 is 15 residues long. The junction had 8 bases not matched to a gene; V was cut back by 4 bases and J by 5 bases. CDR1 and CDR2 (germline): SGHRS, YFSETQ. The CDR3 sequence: CASSRAGTGETEAFF. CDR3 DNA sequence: TGCGCCAGCAGCAGAGCCGGGACAGGGGAAACTGAAGCTTTCTTT.

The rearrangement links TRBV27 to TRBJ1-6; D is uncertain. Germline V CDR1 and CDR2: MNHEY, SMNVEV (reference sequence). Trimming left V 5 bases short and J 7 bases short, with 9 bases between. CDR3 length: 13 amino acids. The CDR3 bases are TGTGCCAGCAGTCCCGTAGAGAATTCACCCCTCCACTTT. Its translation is CASSPVENSPLHF.

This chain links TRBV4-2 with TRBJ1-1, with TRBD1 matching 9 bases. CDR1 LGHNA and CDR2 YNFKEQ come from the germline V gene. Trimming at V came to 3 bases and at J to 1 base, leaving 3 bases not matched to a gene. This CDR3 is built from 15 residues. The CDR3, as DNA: TGTGCCAGCAGCCACGAGGACAGGGGGAACACTGAAGCTTTCTTT. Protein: CASSHEDRGNTEAFF.

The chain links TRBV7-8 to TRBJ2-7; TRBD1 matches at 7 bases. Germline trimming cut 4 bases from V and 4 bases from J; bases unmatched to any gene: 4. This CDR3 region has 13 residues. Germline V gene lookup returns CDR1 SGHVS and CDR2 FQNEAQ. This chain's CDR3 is CASSWQQGYEQYF. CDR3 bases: TGTGCCAGCAGCTGGCAACAGGGGTACGAGCAGTACTTC.

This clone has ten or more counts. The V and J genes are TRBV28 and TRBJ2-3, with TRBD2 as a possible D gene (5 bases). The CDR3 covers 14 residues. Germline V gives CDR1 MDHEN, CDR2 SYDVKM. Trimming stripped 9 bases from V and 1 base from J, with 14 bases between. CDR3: CASLGEGGTDTQYF. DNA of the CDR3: TGTGCCAGTTTAGGCGAGGGCGGCACAGATACGCAGTATTTT.

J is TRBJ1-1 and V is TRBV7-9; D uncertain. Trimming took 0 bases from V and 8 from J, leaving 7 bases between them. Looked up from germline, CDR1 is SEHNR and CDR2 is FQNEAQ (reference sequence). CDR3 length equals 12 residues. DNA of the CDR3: TGTGCCAGCAGCTTAGCGACAAGCGAAGCTTTCTTT. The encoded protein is CASSLATSEAFF.

The CDR3, as DNA: TGTGCCAGCAGCTTAGGGACTAGCCATGAGGATACGCAGTATTTT. Its protein is CASSLGTSHEDTQYF. J is TRBJ2-3 and V is TRBV11-3; TRBD2 matches 8 bases. This CDR3 has 15 residues. Per germline, CDR1 SGHNT and CDR2 YENEEA. J lost 6 bases, V lost 1 base, and 6 bases had no gene match.

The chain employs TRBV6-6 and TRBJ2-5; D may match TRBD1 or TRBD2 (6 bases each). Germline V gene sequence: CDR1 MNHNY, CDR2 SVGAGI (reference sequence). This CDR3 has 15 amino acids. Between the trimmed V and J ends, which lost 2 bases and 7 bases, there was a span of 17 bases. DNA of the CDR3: TGTGCCAGCAGTTACCTGTACCAGGAGGGGGGGACCCAGTACTTC. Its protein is CASSYLYQEGGTQYF.

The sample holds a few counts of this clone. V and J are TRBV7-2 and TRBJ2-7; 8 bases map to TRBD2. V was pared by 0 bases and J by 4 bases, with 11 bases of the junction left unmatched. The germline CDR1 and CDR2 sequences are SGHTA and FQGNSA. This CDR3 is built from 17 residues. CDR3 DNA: TGTGCCAGCAGCTTAGCGTCGGGAGGGCTCTCTCTGTACGAGCAGTACTTC. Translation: CASSLASGGLSLYEQYF.

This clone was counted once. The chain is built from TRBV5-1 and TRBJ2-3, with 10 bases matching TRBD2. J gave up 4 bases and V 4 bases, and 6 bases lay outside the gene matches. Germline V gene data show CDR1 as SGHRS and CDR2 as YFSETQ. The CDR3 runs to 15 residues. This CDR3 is CASSKLAGEADTQYF. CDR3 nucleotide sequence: TGCGCCAGCAGCAAGCTAGCGGGAGAGGCAGATACGCAGTATTTT.

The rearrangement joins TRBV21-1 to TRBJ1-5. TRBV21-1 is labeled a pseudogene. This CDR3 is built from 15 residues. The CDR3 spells CASSGFEGRGQPQHF. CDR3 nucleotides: TGTGCCAGCAGTGGGTTTGAGGGGAGGGGGCAGCCCCAGCATTTT.

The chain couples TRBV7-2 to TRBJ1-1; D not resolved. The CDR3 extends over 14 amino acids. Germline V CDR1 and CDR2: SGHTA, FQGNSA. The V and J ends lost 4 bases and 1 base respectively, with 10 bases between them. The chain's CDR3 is CASSYGRRNTEAFF. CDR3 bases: TGTGCCAGCAGCTACGGACGGAGGAACACTGAAGCTTTCTTT.

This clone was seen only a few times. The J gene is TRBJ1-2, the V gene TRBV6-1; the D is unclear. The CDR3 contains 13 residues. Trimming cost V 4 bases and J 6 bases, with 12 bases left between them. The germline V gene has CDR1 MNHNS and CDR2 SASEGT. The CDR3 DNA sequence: TGTGCCAGCAGTGTTGAGGGTAGGAATGGCTACACCTTC. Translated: CASSVEGRNGYTF.

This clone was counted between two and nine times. The CDR3 DNA follows: TGTGCCAGCAGCCCGGCCCCCCTACGGGGCGCTGAAGCTTTCTTT. It translates to CASSPAPLRGAEAFF. The chain joins TRBV11-2 to TRBJ1-1; a possible D gene is TRBD1 (5 bases). The CDR3 loop spans 15 amino acids. With 5 bases removed from V and 6 bases from J, the gap between germline ends came to 19 bases. Germline V gives CDR1 SGHAT, CDR2 FQNNGV.

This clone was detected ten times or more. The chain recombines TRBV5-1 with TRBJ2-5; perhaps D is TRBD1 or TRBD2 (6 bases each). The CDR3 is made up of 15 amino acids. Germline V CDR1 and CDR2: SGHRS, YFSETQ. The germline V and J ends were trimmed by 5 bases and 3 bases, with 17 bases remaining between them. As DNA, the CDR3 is TGCGCCAGCAGGGGAGGAACAGGGACGGAAGAGACCCAGTACTTC. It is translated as CASRGGTGTEETQYF.

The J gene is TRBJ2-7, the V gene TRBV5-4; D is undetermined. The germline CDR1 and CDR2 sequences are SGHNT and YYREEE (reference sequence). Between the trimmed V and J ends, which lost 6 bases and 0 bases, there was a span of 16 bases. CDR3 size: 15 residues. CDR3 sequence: CASTPGQASSYEQYF. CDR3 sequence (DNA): TGTGCCAGCACCCCAGGCCAGGCCAGCTCCTACGAGCAGTACTTC. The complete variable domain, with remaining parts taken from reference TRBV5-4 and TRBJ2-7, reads ETGVTQSPTHLIKTRGQQVTLRCSSQSGHNTVSWYQQALGQGPQFIFQYYREEENGRGNFPPRFSGLQFPNYSSELNVNALELDDSALYLCASTPGQASSYEQYFGPGTRLTVT.

The DNA for the CDR3 is TGTGCCAGCAGTATGTACGAGCAGTACTTC. Translation: CASSMYEQYF. The chain carries TRBV28 and TRBJ2-7; D is unclear. In germline, CDR1 is MDHEN, CDR2 SYDVKM. This CDR3 has 10 residues. Between the trimmed V and J ends, which lost 5 bases and 4 bases, there was a span of 3 bases.